What follows is one T cell receptor (beta chain) and its context. Its antigen is not yet known. One base away there is no much larger clone; base qualities are not given. The library came from the immunoSEQ multiplex PCR assay. Drawn from immuneACCESS, this table holds only the in-frame rearrangements with V and J called that TCRdb kept. Clones are partly lost; checked studies trace under half to an unresolved V gene and leave the rest unexplained. The sample yields 90,000 to 100,000 clones; 75% to 95% were counted once. The ten largest clones take up less than 4.5% of the sample. The CDR3 sequence holds 18 residues, the cysteine and phenylalanine included. CDR3 DNA is the only sequence kept; it has 54 bases, read in frame from the first base. Between the V and J ends, shortened by 1 base and 1 base respectively, the junction contains 17 bases. The germline V gene specifies SQVTM as CDR1 and ANQGSEA as CDR2.

This sample stems from a study of control samples from healthy donors and cancer patients (dated by TCRdb to about 2020). This TCR came from a woman aged 18-29 years in good health. The sequencing input was blood. The rearrangement joined TRBV29-1 to TRBJ2-6; no D gene is confidently identified. In nucleotide form, the sequence is TGCAGCGTTGAAGTTAAAGCCGCAAGCAGATCTGGGGCCAACGTCCTGACTTTC. Its product reads: CSVEVKAASRSGANVLTF.